The 28 T cell receptor beta chains given below trace back to one sample, sequenced in a study of regulatory T cells in long-lasting Graves disease. Libraries of TCR beta came from iRepertoire HTBI primers plus Arm-PCR of CDR3 regions. TCRdb used MiXCR to reprocess the multiplex PCR reads, holding one entry per CDR3 protein. This sample has 300,000 or so distinct CDR3 sequences, with roughly a fifth found just once. Time point specified: persistent/refractory GD, antithyroid drugs over 5 years with positive TRAb. There was RNA extracted from PBMCs, and the TCR library was made from it. The sequencing used peripheral blood mononuclear cells (PBMCs), collected when the disease was refractory, from a patient treated with antithyroid drugs. The receptors come from a female donor with Graves disease.

This chain links TRBV5-1 with TRBJ2-5, with 9 bases fitting TRBD2. The V segment lost 2 bases and the J segment 0 bases; nucleotides outside the gene matches: 14. The germline V gene has CDR1 SGHRS and CDR2 YFSETQ. The CDR3 sequence is 19 residues long. CDR3: CASSFGGSSSGTYQETQYF. The CDR3 nucleotides are TGCGCCAGCAGCTTTGGTGGTTCATCTAGCGGGACGTACCAAGAGACCCAGTACTTC.

This clonotype was observed a few times. The V gene is TRBV7-2, the J gene TRBJ1-3, with a weak D call TRBD1 (5 bases). The V and J ends lost 5 bases and 8 bases respectively, with 13 bases between them. CDR1 and CDR2 from the germline V gene are SGHTA and FQGNSA. The CDR3 totals 13 residues. CDR3 sequence reads: CASSPQVRDTIYF. The CDR3 region has the DNA TGTGCCAGCAGCCCACAGGTTAGAGACACCATATATTTT.

This clonotype was recorded a few times. Mismatch with germline at one junction end may stem from a read error. The CDR3 here is CASSQITRGEVMNTGAFF. CDR3 coding DNA: TGTGCCAGCAGCCAAATAACCAGGGGTGAGGTGATGAACACTGGAGCTTTCTTT. The chain has TRBV3-1 and TRBJ1-1, with D tentatively TRBD1 (6 bases). Germline values: CDR1 LGHDT, CDR2 YNNKEL (reference sequence). The CDR3 is 18 residues long.

In its sample, this clonotype was seen a few times. This chain links TRBV5-1 with TRBJ1-6; TRBD1 might be the D (5 bases). Germline CDR1 is SGHRS and CDR2 is YFSETQ. The CDR3 sequence is 16 residues long. Trimming removed 0 bases from V and 2 bases from J, with 9 bases in between. The CDR3 spells CASSLGGEAYNSPLHF. The CDR3 DNA reads as TGCGCCAGCAGCTTGGGAGGGGAGGCCTATAATTCACCCCTCCACTTT.

The chain combines TRBV7-9 with TRBJ2-7; D not certain. This CDR3 is 15 amino acids long. V lost 1 base and J 1 base, leaving 11 bases between the germline ends. Germline V CDR1 and CDR2: SEHNR, FQNEAQ (reference sequence). The CDR3 nucleotides read TGTGCCAGCAGCTTAGACTTAGGAAAGTCCTACGAGCAGTACTTC. Its protein product is CASSLDLGKSYEQYF.

There are a few counts of this clonotype. This sequence joins TRBV7-2 and TRBJ2-7; no firm D call. This CDR3 contains 15 residues. The ends were cut back, 3 bases at V and 4 bases at J, with 16 bases in the middle. Germline CDR1 and CDR2: SGHTA and FQGNSA. The CDR3 loop reads CASSLSLNSAYEQYF. The CDR3 region has the DNA TGTGCCAGCAGCTTGTCGCTTAACTCAGCTTACGAGCAGTACTTC.

This clonotype was recorded a few times. This chain connects TRBV5-1 to TRBJ1-4; 8 bases are a match to TRBD1. The CDR3 has 13 residues. Per germline, CDR1 SGHRS and CDR2 YFSETQ. The J segment lost 11 bases and the V segment lost 6 bases, leaving 9 bases of the junction unmatched. The CDR3 coding sequence is TGCGCCAGCAAGGGGAGGACAGGGTGGAAACTGTTTTTT. Translation gives CASKGRTGWKLFF. Using reference TRBV5-1 and TRBJ1-4 for the parts outside the CDR3, the full variable domain is KAGVTQTPRYLIKTRGQQVTLSCSPISGHRSVSWYQQTPGQGLQFLFEYFSETQRNKGNFPGRFSGRQFSNSRSEMNVSTLELGDSALYLCASKGRTGWKLFFGSGTQLSVL.

The rearrangement joins TRBV7-2 to TRBJ2-7; the D gene is possibly TRBD1 (6 bases). CDR1 and CDR2 (germline): SGHTA, FQGNSA. This CDR3 is 13 amino acids long. The V and J ends lost 5 bases and 4 bases respectively, with 12 bases between them. The CDR3 nucleotides read TGTGCCAGCAGCCGGGACATCGTTTACGAGCAGTACTTC. Protein product: CASSRDIVYEQYF.

This clonotype was counted only a few times. J is TRBJ2-3 and V is TRBV5-6; D gene unclear. Germline V gene data show CDR1 as SGHDT and CDR2 as YYEEEE. The length of the CDR3 is 12 residues. The ends were cut back, 0 bases at V and 4 bases at J, with 3 bases in the middle. In DNA, the CDR3 is TGTGCCAGCAGCTTGGCCCCAGATACGCAGTATTTT. Protein sequence: CASSLAPDTQYF.

Many counts were recorded for this clonotype. V is TRBV20-1 and J is TRBJ2-5; 10 bases align to TRBD2. The V gene's germline CDR1 is DFQATT and CDR2 SNEGSKA (reference sequence). This CDR3 has 15 residues. V shed 4 bases and J 5 bases; nucleotides not matched to a gene: 10. The CDR3 is CSANRLAGVAETQYF. In nucleotides, the CDR3 is TGCAGTGCTAATCGGCTAGCGGGAGTAGCGGAGACCCAGTACTTC.

The CDR3 reads CASSHLQGTGELFF. CDR3 nucleotides: TGCGCCAGCAGCCACCTACAGGGAACCGGGGAGCTGTTTTTT. The gene calls are TRBV4-1 and TRBJ2-2; a possible D gene is TRBD1 (6 bases). With 3 bases removed from V and 5 bases from J, the gap between germline ends came to 10 bases. The CDR3 loop spans 14 amino acids. Germline CDR1 reads MGHRA; CDR2 reads YSYEKL.

CDR3 DNA: TGTGCCAGTAGTATTTCGGGCCGGTTACTTCAGCCCCAGCATTTT. Its translation is CASSISGRLLQPQHF. The J gene is TRBJ1-5, the V gene TRBV19; D gene unclear. From germline, CDR1 is LNHDA and CDR2 SQIVND (reference sequence). The CDR3 covers 15 residues. Trimming shortened V by 3 bases and J by 6 bases, and 15 bases separated the two germline ends.

This sequence joins TRBV6-1 and TRBJ1-5; TRBD1 matches at 7 bases. The V segment lost 6 bases and the J segment 2 bases; nucleotides outside the gene matches: 10. This CDR3 is built from 16 residues. Looked up from germline, CDR1 is MNHNS and CDR2 is SASEGT. CDR3 DNA: TGTGCCAGCAGACGACGACAGGGTGATGGCAATCAGCCCCAGCATTTT. Amino acids: CASRRRQGDGNQPQHF.

This chain joins TRBV6-2 or TRBV6-3 and TRBJ1-5; 7 bases map to TRBD1. Trimming at V came to 2 bases and at J to 7 bases, leaving 5 bases not matched to a gene. There are 14 residues in the CDR3. In germline, CDR1 is MNHEY, CDR2 SVGEGT. CDR3 in amino acids: CASSYRGRGQPQHF. Written as DNA, the CDR3 is TGTGCCAGCAGTTACAGGGGGCGCGGGCAGCCCCAGCATTTT.

This clonotype was counted only a few times. The chain is built from TRBV10-3 and TRBJ1-6; D unresolved. The germline CDR1 and CDR2 sequences are ENHRY and SYGVKD. Trimming removed 4 bases from V and 5 bases from J, with 6 bases in between. The CDR3 covers 13 residues. CDR3 residues: CAISGADNSPLHF. Here the CDR3 DNA reads TGTGCCATCAGTGGGGCAGATAATTCACCCCTCCACTTT.

The rearrangement links TRBV2 to TRBJ1-1; 8 positions match TRBD1. Unmatched junction bases numbered 10, after V lost 6 bases and J lost 1 base. The CDR3 has 16 residues. The germline V gene has CDR1 SNHLY and CDR2 FYNNEI. The CDR3: CASSHSDRGSNTEAFF. The CDR3 DNA sequence: TGTGCCAGCAGCCACAGCGACAGGGGATCGAACACTGAAGCTTTCTTT.

The CDR3 loop is CASSLIQSSYEQYF. In DNA form, the CDR3 reads TGTGCCAGCAGTTTGATACAGAGCTCCTACGAGCAGTACTTC. J is TRBJ2-7 and V is TRBV12-3 or TRBV12-4; the D is unclear. The CDR3 covers 14 residues. The V end lost 3 bases, the J end lost 0 bases, and 9 bases lay between the germline ends.

The V call is TRBV3-1, the J call TRBJ2-1, with 8 bases fitting TRBD2. This CDR3 comprises 16 residues. V shed 8 bases and J 5 bases; nucleotides not matched to a gene: 14. Germline V gives CDR1 LGHDT, CDR2 YNNKEL (reference sequence). This CDR3 reads CASRPPAGDLNNEQFF. As DNA, the CDR3 is TGTGCCAGCCGCCCACCAGCGGGAGATCTGAACAATGAGCAGTTCTTC.

This clonotype was observed a handful of times. For the CDR3, the DNA is TGTGCCTGGAGTGCCGGACTTTCCCAACCGAGAGAGCAGTACTTC. This codes for CAWSAGLSQPREQYF. The genes are TRBV30 and TRBJ2-7; D may be TRBD2 (5 bases). Trimming took 1 base from V and 7 from J, leaving 20 bases between them. The germline gives CDR1 GTSNPN, CDR2 SVGIG (reference sequence). The CDR3 has 15 amino acids. The full variable domain, with the rest looked up from reference TRBV30 and TRBJ2-7, is SQTIHQWPATLVQPVGSPLSLECTVEGTSNPNLYWYRQAAGRGLQLLFYSVGIGQISSEVPQNLSASRPQDRQFILSSKKLLLSDSGFYLCAWSAGLSQPREQYFGPGTRLTVT.

This clonotype was seen only a few times. V usage is TRBV20-1 and J usage is TRBJ2-2; D might be TRBD1 (5 bases). The V gene lost 5 bases and the J gene lost 0 bases, with 7 bases spanning the gap. Germline-derived CDR1 and CDR2 are DFQATT and SNEGSKA (reference sequence). The CDR3 runs 13 residues. The DNA for the CDR3 is TGCAGTGCTGGACACCCGAACACCGGGGAGCTGTTTTTT. The encoded protein is CSAGHPNTGELFF.

This clonotype was observed at least ten times. The chain combines TRBV3-1 with TRBJ2-5, with 11 bases identical to TRBD2. With 1 base clipped from V and 9 bases from J, the junction kept 7 bases outside the gene matches. Germline CDR1 LGHDT, CDR2 YNNKEL (reference sequence). The CDR3 consists of 15 residues. The DNA for the CDR3 is TGTGCCAGCAGCCAAGCCCCGGGGACTAGCGGATCCCAGTACTTC. Translated, it gives CASSQAPGTSGSQYF.

This clonotype has only a few counts. The J gene is TRBJ1-3, the V gene TRBV12-3 or TRBV12-4; no reliable D call. V was shortened by 5 bases and J by 5 bases, with 10 bases between the two germline ends. CDR3 size: 13 residues. The CDR3: CASSPTLRNTIYF. The CDR3 bases are TGTGCCAGCAGTCCAACGCTAAGAAACACCATATATTTT.

This clonotype has ten or more counts. The chain has TRBV7-2 and TRBJ2-7, with TRBD2 matching over 9 bases. After removal of 6 bases from V and 2 bases from J, the junction contained 8 bases not matched to a gene. The V gene's germline CDR1 is SGHTA and CDR2 FQGNSA. CDR3 length equals 15 residues. The CDR3 DNA reads as TGTGCCAGCAGTACAAACTTAGCGGGGGCCTACGAGCAGTACTTC. As protein: CASSTNLAGAYEQYF.

This clonotype was counted many times. V and J are TRBV28 and TRBJ1-1; maybe TRBD1 (5 bases). Trimming shortened V by 5 bases and J by 5 bases, and 21 bases separated the two germline ends. Germline CDR1 MDHEN, CDR2 SYDVKM. CDR3 length equals 16 residues. CDR3 sequence: CASSTYLKGRGTEAFF. The CDR3 nucleotides are TGTGCCAGCAGTACTTACCTGAAGGGGCGAGGGACTGAAGCTTTCTTT.

This sequence joins TRBV13 and TRBJ2-4; the match to TRBD2 covers 11 bases. The V segment lost 5 bases and the J segment 7 bases; nucleotides outside the gene matches: 7. Germline CDR1 and CDR2: PRHDT and FYEKMQ (reference sequence). This CDR3 region has 15 residues. CDR3 sequence reads: CASSRLAGGRNIQYF. The CDR3 nucleotides are TGTGCCAGCAGCCGTCTAGCGGGGGGTAGGAACATTCAGTACTTC.

The V and J genes are TRBV5-1 and TRBJ2-7; D is perhaps TRBD1 (6 bases). CDR3 length: 15 residues. The germline gives CDR1 SGHRS, CDR2 YFSETQ. Deletions cut 0 bases from V and 4 bases from J, with 14 bases between. CDR3 region: CASSLEPGVQYEQYF. CDR3 sequence (DNA): TGCGCCAGCAGCTTGGAGCCAGGGGTCCAGTACGAGCAGTACTTC. The variable domain in full, with the rest retrieved from reference TRBV5-1 and TRBJ2-7, is KAGVTQTPRYLIKTRGQQVTLSCSPISGHRSVSWYQQTPGQGLQFLFEYFSETQRNKGNFPGRFSGRQFSNSRSEMNVSTLELGDSALYLCASSLEPGVQYEQYFGPGTRLTVT.

The chain couples TRBV25-1 to TRBJ1-1; 9 bases align to TRBD1. CDR3 length equals 14 residues. The germline V gene has CDR1 MGHDK and CDR2 SYGVNS. The junction had 3 bases not matched to a gene; V was cut back by 4 bases and J by 3 bases. Here the CDR3 DNA reads TGTGCCAGCAGTGCACAGGGGGCGTACACTGAAGCTTTCTTT. Translated, it gives CASSAQGAYTEAFF.

This clonotype appeared many times. The DNA of the CDR3 is TGTGCCAGCAGCGAGCACGGTCCGAGCTCTGGAAACACCATATATTTT. Translating it yields CASSEHGPSSGNTIYF. This rearrangement joins TRBV2 to TRBJ1-3, with D uncertain. Germline V gene sequence: CDR1 SNHLY, CDR2 FYNNEI. The CDR3 has 16 amino acids. Trimming shortened V by 6 bases and J by 0 bases, and 15 bases separated the two germline ends.